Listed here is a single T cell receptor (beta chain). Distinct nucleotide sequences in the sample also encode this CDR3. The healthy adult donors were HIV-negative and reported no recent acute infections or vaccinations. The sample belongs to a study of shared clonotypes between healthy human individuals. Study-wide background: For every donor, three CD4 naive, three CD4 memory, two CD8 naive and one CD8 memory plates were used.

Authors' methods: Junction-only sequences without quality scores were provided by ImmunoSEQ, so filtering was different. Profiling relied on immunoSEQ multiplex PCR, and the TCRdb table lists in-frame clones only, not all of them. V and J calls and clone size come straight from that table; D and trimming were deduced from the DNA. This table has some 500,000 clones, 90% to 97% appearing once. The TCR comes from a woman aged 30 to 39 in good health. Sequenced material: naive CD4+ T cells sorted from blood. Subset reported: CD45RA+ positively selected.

The CDR3 bases are TGCGCCAGCAGGAGGACCCCAGGGAATCAGCCCCAGCATTTT. Protein sequence: CASRRTPGNQPQHF. The rearrangement joins TRBV4-1 to TRBJ1-5; possible D gene TRBD1, 5 bases. Germline CDR1 and CDR2: MGHRA and YSYEKL. CDR3 size: 14 residues. The V end was cut by 6 bases, the J end by 4 bases, with 13 bases between.